This TCR beta chain emerged from a study of technical replicates of blood from several donors. Germline CDR1 LGHNT, CDR2 FRNRAP. The CDR3 loop spans 16 amino acids. V shed 5 bases, J shed 1 base, and the junction held 4 bases outside the gene matches. The repertoire was sequenced with immunoSEQ multiplex PCR; TCRdb's copy has only in-frame clones and lacks some. This sample has about 89,000 clones; just under 95% occur once, and the top ten carry about 0.25%. This clone was picked up a small number of times. The chain joins TRBV12-5 to TRBJ1-6; 8 nucleotides line up with TRBD1. The sequencing sample was made of T cells isolated from PBMCs. The TCR comes from a human donor in good health. CDR3 loop: CASGLRTGSYNSPLHF. CDR3 bases: TGTGCTAGTGGTCTCAGGACAGGGTCCTATAATTCACCCCTCCACTTT.